This TCR beta chain was recovered during a study of PD-1 blockade in classical Hodgkin lymphoma. The study, taken as a whole, reports: At C4D1, TCR diversity had climbed significantly for CD4+ cells, though not for CD8+ cells.

On this clone: The antigen remains undetermined.

TCRdb's table, derived via immunoSEQ multiplex PCR, lists solely in-frame clones and lacks some. Here the sample spans about 44,000 clones, roughly 70% being singletons. CDR1 is SGHRS and CDR2 is YFSETQ in the germline V gene. Trimming shortened V by 3 bases and J by 4 bases, and 13 bases separated the two germline ends. The CDR3 is made up of 14 amino acids. As for time point: cycle 4 day 1 (C4D1), after more than five weeks of nivolumab. Brentuximab vedotin exposure varied among the patients, all of whom had relapsed after autologous stem cell transplantation. The source material was peripheral blood mononuclear cells (PBMCs), sampled before the fourth cycle of nivolumab. The receptor was derived from a human donor with classical Hodgkin lymphoma. V is TRBV5-1 and J is TRBJ1-1, with unresolved D. The CDR3 here is CASSYVGESTEAFF. Written as DNA, the CDR3 is TGCGCCAGCAGCTACGTTGGTGAGAGCACTGAAGCTTTCTTT. The whole variable domain, filled in from reference TRBV5-1 and TRBJ1-1, reads KAGVTQTPRYLIKTRGQQVTLSCSPISGHRSVSWYQQTPGQGLQFLFEYFSETQRNKGNFPGRFSGRQFSNSRSEMNVSTLELGDSALYLCASSYVGESTEAFFGQGTRLTVV.